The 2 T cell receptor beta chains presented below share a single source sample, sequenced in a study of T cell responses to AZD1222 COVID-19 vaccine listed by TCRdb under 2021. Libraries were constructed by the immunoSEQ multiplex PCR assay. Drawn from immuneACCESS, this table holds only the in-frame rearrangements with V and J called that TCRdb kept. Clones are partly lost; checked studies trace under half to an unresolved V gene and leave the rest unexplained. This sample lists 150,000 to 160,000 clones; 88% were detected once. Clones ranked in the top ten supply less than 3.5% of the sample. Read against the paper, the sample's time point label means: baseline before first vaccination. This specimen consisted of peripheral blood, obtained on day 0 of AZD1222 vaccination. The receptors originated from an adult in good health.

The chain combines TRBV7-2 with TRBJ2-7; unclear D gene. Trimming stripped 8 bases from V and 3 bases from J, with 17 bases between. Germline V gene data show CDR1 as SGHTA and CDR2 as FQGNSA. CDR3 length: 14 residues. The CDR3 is CASQPSPSFYEQYF. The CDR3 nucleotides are TGTGCCAGCCAACCCTCGCCCAGTTTCTACGAGCAGTACTTC. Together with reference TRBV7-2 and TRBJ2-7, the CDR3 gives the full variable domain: GAGVSQSPSNKVTEKGKDVELRCDPISGHTALYWYRQSLGQGLEFLIYFQGNSAPDKSGLPSDRFSAERTGGSVSTLTIQRTQQEDSAVYLCASQPSPSFYEQYFGPGTRLTVT.

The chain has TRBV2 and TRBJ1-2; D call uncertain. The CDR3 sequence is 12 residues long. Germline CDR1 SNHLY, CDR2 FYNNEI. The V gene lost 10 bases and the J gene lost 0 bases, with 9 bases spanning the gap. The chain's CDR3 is CATKTANYGYTF. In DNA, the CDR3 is TGTGCCACCAAAACAGCTAACTATGGCTACACCTTC.